Sequencing of this T cell receptor (beta chain) was carried out in a study of Ad26.COV2.S vaccination and SARS-CoV-2 variants. Overall study results and limits: After vaccination, substantial breadth of spike-specific CD8+ and CD4+ responses was reported. Non-spike TCR breadth did not differ much between vaccine and placebo recipients. Measures of TCR breadth and depth may have fallen short of total T cell responses.

In the case of this clone: Its antigen is unidentified.

TCRdb keeps only in-frame clones here, not all; method: immunoSEQ multiplex PCR. The sample lists about 430,000 clones; approximately 90% were seen once. The V gene lost 5 bases and the J gene lost 4 bases, with 17 bases spanning the gap. CDR3 size: 15 residues. CDR1 and CDR2 from the germline V gene are MNHEY and SVGAGI. Treatment meaning: around 19 received Ad26.COV2.S at low or high dose, single or two shots; roughly five received placebo; per-sample allocation not given. Following the first vaccine or placebo injection, samples were taken on day 63. An Ad26 vector expressing Wuhan-strain SARS-CoV-2 spike constituted the vaccine.

The chain joins TRBV6-5 to TRBJ1-2; the D is unclear. The source of this sequence is a person aged 18 to 65 who received the Ad26.COV2.S COVID-19 vaccine or a placebo. The sequencing used peripheral blood, collected in a trial of Ad26.COV2.S vaccine versus placebo. The CDR3 region has the DNA TGTGCCAGCAGTCAGAGGGCGGCAAGTCTCTATGGCTACACCTTC. Translated: CASSQRAASLYGYTF.